Presented here are 15 T cell receptor beta chains from one specimen sequenced in a study of neoadjuvant anti-PD-1 for oral cavity cancer. Clones were read by immunoSEQ multiplex PCR, and TCRdb kept only the in-frame ones, dropping some. The data hold around 15,000 clones, with about 69% observed a single time. Sequenced material: PBMCs, taken before nivolumab (anti-PD-1) treatment. Source of these receptors: a person between 40 and 79 years old with oral cavity squamous cell carcinoma.

The rearrangement uses TRBV30 and TRBJ2-5; TRBD2 matches at 10 bases. Germline lookup yields CDR1 GTSNPN and CDR2 SVGIG (reference sequence). With 2 bases clipped from V and 1 base from J, the junction kept 1 base outside the gene matches. This CDR3 region has 14 residues. The CDR3 is CAWSSGRAQETQYF. Here the CDR3 DNA reads TGTGCCTGGAGTAGCGGGAGGGCCCAAGAGACCCAGTACTTC.

This chain uses TRBV6-4 with TRBJ2-1, with 9 bases that match TRBD2. Germline values: CDR1 MRHNA, CDR2 SNTAGT. The CDR3 runs to 15 residues. J was trimmed by 7 bases and V by 6 bases; bases with no gene match: 10. As DNA, the CDR3 is TGTGCCAGCAGCCCAGTAGCGGGAGTGGGTAATGAGCAGTTCTTC. Amino acid sequence: CASSPVAGVGNEQFF.

V and J are TRBV29-1 and TRBJ2-7; unclear D gene. From germline, CDR1 is SQVTM and CDR2 ANQGSEA. V dropped 4 bases and J dropped 4 bases, with 14 bases sitting between them. CDR3 length equals 13 residues. The CDR3 DNA is TGCAGCGTTGTCCTGGAGAGGTGGTACGAGCAGTACTTC. It is translated as CSVVLERWYEQYF.

This clone was seen a few times. The chain employs TRBV6-1 and TRBJ1-2; TRBD1 is a possible D gene (6 bases). Germline CDR1 and CDR2: MNHNS and SASEGT. V lost 3 bases to trimming and J lost 4 bases, with 21 bases between them. This CDR3 comprises 17 residues. The CDR3 here is CASSDLVSGEGFYGYTF. The CDR3 DNA sequence: TGTGCCAGCAGTGACCTTGTCTCAGGGGAGGGTTTCTATGGCTACACCTTC.

The gene calls are TRBV7-3 and TRBJ2-2, with 13 bases lining up with TRBD2. Per germline, CDR1 SGHTA and CDR2 FQGTGA. This CDR3 spans 18 amino acids. Unmatched junction bases numbered 8, after V lost 1 base and J lost 6 bases. The CDR3 protein is CASSLMPQLAGGAGELFF. The CDR3 bases are TGTGCCAGCAGCTTAATGCCCCAACTAGCGGGAGGGGCCGGGGAGCTGTTTTTT.

The gene calls are TRBV29-1 and TRBJ1-2; TRBD1 might be the D (6 bases). The V end was cut by 2 bases, the J end by 7 bases, with 14 bases between. Germline CDR1 SQVTM, CDR2 ANQGSEA. The CDR3 spans 13 residues. The CDR3 region has the DNA TGCAGCGTTGAAAAGGCAGGGGCCGGTGGCTACACCTTC. It yields the protein CSVEKAGAGGYTF.

V gene TRBV13 combines with J gene TRBJ2-7; 7 bases agree with TRBD1. This CDR3 is built from 16 residues. Germline CDR1 and CDR2: PRHDT and FYEKMQ (reference sequence). Losses at the gene ends were 2 bases for V and 3 bases for J; bases not matched to a gene: 10. CDR3 sequence: CASSLPMRGQGYEQYF. The CDR3 DNA follows: TGTGCCAGCAGCTTACCCATGAGGGGGCAGGGCTACGAGCAGTACTTC.

This clone was observed a handful of times. This chain links TRBV27 with TRBJ2-5; perhaps D is TRBD1 or TRBD2 (5 bases each). This CDR3 is built from 14 residues. Germline V gene sequence: CDR1 MNHEY, CDR2 SMNVEV (reference sequence). Between the trimmed V and J ends, which lost 5 bases and 4 bases, there was a span of 14 bases. The CDR3 DNA is TGTGCCAGCAGTCGAGGGACCGAGGGAGAGACCCAGTACTTC. It specifies CASSRGTEGETQYF.

This clone has only one observation. The V and J genes are TRBV5-4 and TRBJ2-1, with TRBD1 as a possible D gene (6 bases). The CDR3 loop spans 13 amino acids. Germline CDR1 reads SGHNT; CDR2 reads YYREEE (reference sequence). Trimming stripped 5 bases from V and 6 bases from J, with 12 bases between. Written as DNA, the CDR3 is TGTGCCAGCAGTTCGGAACAGGGCAATGAGCAGTTCTTC. This encodes CASSSEQGNEQFF.

The CDR3 sequence: CASRQGATGTREAFF. CDR3 DNA sequence: TGTGCCAGCAGACAGGGAGCAACGGGTACCCGAGAAGCTTTCTTT. The V call is TRBV19, the J call TRBJ1-1; the match to TRBD1 covers 7 bases. Germline V gives CDR1 LNHDA, CDR2 SQIVND (reference sequence). The V gene end was trimmed by 9 bases and the J gene end by 8 bases; junction bases not matched to a gene: 18. CDR3 length: 15 amino acids.

The chain couples TRBV5-4 to TRBJ2-3, with 13 bases that match TRBD2. V lost 4 bases and J lost 6; bases outside the gene matches: 8. The CDR3 has 16 residues. Germline loops: CDR1 SGHNT, CDR2 YYREEE (reference sequence). The CDR3 DNA reads TGTGCCAGCAGCAGTACTAGCGGGAGGGTCGTTGATACGCAGTATTTT. This gives the protein CASSSTSGRVVDTQYF.

This sequence joins TRBV19 and TRBJ2-3; 12 nucleotides match TRBD1. V lost 3 bases and J lost 6; bases outside the gene matches: 4. Looked up from germline, CDR1 is LNHDA and CDR2 is SQIVND (reference sequence). There are 15 residues in the CDR3. The CDR3 protein is CASSIGDRGLDTQYF. The CDR3 region has the DNA TGTGCCAGTAGTATCGGGGACAGGGGGCTTGATACGCAGTATTTT.

The chain joins TRBV6-1 to TRBJ2-2; D is unclear. The germline V gene has CDR1 MNHNS and CDR2 SASEGT. The germline V and J ends were trimmed by 0 bases and 0 bases, with 5 bases remaining between them. The CDR3 consists of 15 residues. The CDR3 DNA follows: TGTGCCAGCAGTGAAGCTACAGCGAACACCGGGGAGCTGTTTTTT. The encoded protein is CASSEATANTGELFF.

The V gene is TRBV6-5, the J gene TRBJ2-7; weak D call: TRBD2 (7 bases). Germline-derived CDR1 and CDR2 are MNHEY and SVGAGI. This CDR3 contains 12 residues. Between the trimmed V and J ends, which lost 7 bases and 7 bases, there was a span of 14 bases. The CDR3 region is CASNRGAGEQYF. In DNA, the CDR3 is TGTGCCAGCAACCGGGGGGCGGGGGAGCAGTACTTC.

V usage is TRBV5-5 and J usage is TRBJ2-7; 9 positions match TRBD1. The V gene's germline CDR1 is SGHKS and CDR2 YYEKEE (reference sequence). V shed 0 bases, J shed 6 bases, and the junction held 4 bases outside the gene matches. This CDR3 spans 14 amino acids. The CDR3: CASSLGDRAAEQYF. The DNA for the CDR3 is TGTGCCAGCAGCTTGGGGGACAGGGCCGCCGAGCAGTACTTC. The full variable domain, its missing parts supplied by reference TRBV5-5 and TRBJ2-7, is DAGVTQSPTHLIKTRGQQVTLRCSPISGHKSVSWYQQVLGQGPQFIFQYYEKEERGRGNFPDRFSARQFPNYSSELNVNALLLGDSALYLCASSLGDRAAEQYFGPGTRLTVT.